The rows below give T cell receptor beta chains drawn from one sample of a study of radiotherapy plus CTLA-4 blockade in lung cancer. The assay was immunoSEQ multiplex PCR, and TCRdb's table has in-frame clones only and misses some. The top ten clones hold 2% to 2.5% of a sample with approximately 85,000 clones, more than 75% of them seen once. This specimen consisted of peripheral blood, obtained from a patient treated with radiotherapy plus ipilimumab. The origin of the receptors is a human donor with non-small cell lung cancer who had a partial response to radiotherapy plus ipilimumab. Both conserved end residues are part of each CDR3. The order of the fields is clone size, V gene, D gene, J gene, CDR3 DNA, CDR3 protein. D genes are given only for firm matches. Clone size appears in some rows only: once, few, many, or a class for an expanded clone.

-,TRBV15,TRBD1,TRBJ1-4,TGTGCCACCAGCAGGACGACAGGGGGCAATGAAAAACTGTTTTTT,CATSRTTGGNEKLFF
-,TRBV10-1,-,TRBJ1-4,TGCGCCAGCAGTGAGGAGGGTAAGGGAGAAAAACTGTTTTTT,CASSEEGKGEKLFF
-,TRBV7-9,-,TRBJ2-7,TGTGCCAGCAGCTCCTGGACAGATTCCTCCGAGCAGTACTTC,CASSSWTDSSEQYF
-,TRBV15,-,TRBJ1-5,TGTGCCACCAGCAGACAGGGAAGCAATCAGCCCCAGCATTTT,CATSRQGSNQPQHF
-,TRBV28,TRBD1,TRBJ2-5,TGTGCCAGCAGTAGCGGACAGGGCCAAGAGACCCAGTACTTC,CASSSGQGQETQYF
-,TRBV4-1,-,TRBJ2-1,TGCGCCAGCAGCCAAAGGACTACCAACAATGAGCAGTTCTTC,CASSQRTTNNEQFF
-,TRBV5-4,-,TRBJ2-5,TGTGCCAGCAGCTTGACAGGTTTCCAAGAGACCCAGTACTTC,CASSLTGFQETQYF
-,TRBV7-2,TRBD1,TRBJ2-5,TGTGCCGGCAGGGATAGGACAGGGGTCGGGGCCCAGTACTTC,CAGRDRTGVGAQYF
-,TRBV28,-,TRBJ2-1,TGTGCCAGCAGTTTAGAGGTTACACTAAGGAATGAGCAGTTCTTC,CASSLEVTLRNEQFF
-,TRBV18,-,TRBJ1-3,TGTGCCAGCTCACCATCAGGAAACACCATATATTTT,CASSPSGNTIYF
-,TRBV5-1,-,TRBJ2-3,TGCGCCAGCTCGCGTGGAGGGTACGGCACAGATACGCAGTATTTT,CASSRGGYGTDTQYF
-,TRBV28,-,TRBJ1-2,TGTGCCATACGAAGACAGTCCCCAGATGGCTACACCTTC,CAIRRQSPDGYTF
-,TRBV7-9,-,TRBJ1-5,TGTGCCAGCAGCCCGGCGGGAGGGGGTGGCAATCAGCCCCAGCATTTT,CASSPAGGGGNQPQHF
-,TRBV18,-,TRBJ2-5,TGTGCCAGCTCACCACCGTCGGGGTCCGGGACCCAGTACTTC,CASSPPSGSGTQYF
-,TRBV28,TRBD2,TRBJ2-3,TGTGCCAGCAGTCCCAGACTAGCGGGCACAGATACGCAGTATTTT,CASSPRLAGTDTQYF
-,TRBV28,-,TRBJ2-7,TGTGCCAGCAGGCTGGGACTGAACTCCTACGAGCAGTACTTC,CASRLGLNSYEQYF
-,TRBV9,TRBD2,TRBJ2-3,TGTGCCAGCAGCGTGGCGGGAGGCCGCACAGATACGCAGTATTTT,CASSVAGGRTDTQYF
medium-sized,TRBV7-2,TRBD1,TRBJ1-2,TGTGCCAGCAGCTTAGAGGCCTCCAGGGGGCCTAACTATGGCTACACCTTC,CASSLEASRGPNYGYTF
-,TRBV6-5,TRBD1,TRBJ1-1,TGTGCCAGCAGGGACAGGGATAAAAGTGCTTTCTTT,CASRDRDKSAFF
-,TRBV18,-,TRBJ1-5,TGTGCCAGCTCACCACCGGGTGGCGGGGGAGGAGGCAATCAGCCCCAGCATTTT,CASSPPGGGGGGNQPQHF
-,TRBV5-5,-,TRBJ2-7,TGTGCCAGCAGCCCCGACCCAGGGGCTTCCTACGAGCAGTACTTC,CASSPDPGASYEQYF
-,TRBV5-6,TRBD2,TRBJ2-2,TGTGCCAGCAGCTTAGGCGGGAGTAACACCGGGGAGCTGTTTTTT,CASSLGGSNTGELFF
-,TRBV18,-,TRBJ1-4,TGTGCCAGCTCACCAGTATTTGCAACTAATGAAAAACTGTTTTTT,CASSPVFATNEKLFF
-,TRBV5-4,-,TRBJ2-3,TGTGCCAGCAGTCGGCCGGACAGATCCTCAGATACGCAGTATTTT,CASSRPDRSSDTQYF
-,TRBV5-1,TRBD1,TRBJ1-4,TGCGCCAGCAGCTTGGGTACGGGACAGGCTAATGAAAAACTGTTTTTT,CASSLGTGQANEKLFF
-,TRBV6-1,-,TRBJ1-2,TGTGCCAGCAGTTTTTCCCGGGGTGGCTACACCTTC,CASSFSRGGYTF
-,TRBV7-2,-,TRBJ1-4,TGTGCCAGCAGCACCTCCGGGACTCGGGATGAAAAACTGTTTTTT,CASSTSGTRDEKLFF
-,TRBV28,-,TRBJ1-5,TGTGCCAGCAGCCCCAATAGCAATCAGCCCCAGCATTTT,CASSPNSNQPQHF
-,TRBV4-3,-,TRBJ2-1,TGCGCCAGCAGCCAAGGGAGCCATCCGGTCAATGAGCAGTTCTTC,CASSQGSHPVNEQFF
-,TRBV11-3,-,TRBJ2-3,TGTGCCAGCAGCTTCTCCCCCAGCACAGATACGCAGTATTTT,CASSFSPSTDTQYF
once,TRBV30,-,TRBJ1-5,TGTGCCTGGAGTGTACGCACAAATCAGCCCCAGCATTTT,CAWSVRTNQPQHF
once,TRBV7-2,TRBD1,TRBJ1-6,TGTGCCAGCAGCTTAGCTCCAGGGGGTAATTCACCCCTCCACTTT,CASSLAPGGNSPLHF
once,TRBV5-1,TRBD2,TRBJ2-1,TGCGCCAGCAGCTCGGGGACTAGCGGAAACAATGAGCAGTTCTTC,CASSSGTSGNNEQFF
-,TRBV19,TRBD1,TRBJ1-1,TGTGCCAGTACCCTTACACCGGGACAGGGGGCTTTTGAAGCTTTCTTT,CASTLTPGQGAFEAFF
-,TRBV7-2,-,TRBJ1-5,TGTGCCAGCAGCTTTCCCCCCTGGGCCGGGATAAATCAGCCCCAGCATTTT,CASSFPPWAGINQPQHF
once,TRBV25-1,-,TRBJ1-6,TGTGCCAGCAGTGAATCGGGGAATGCTTCACCCCTCCACTTT,CASSESGNASPLHF
-,TRBV7-6,-,TRBJ1-1,TGTGCCAGCAGCCCATCTAAAGCTAGGGGAACTGAAGCTTTCTTT,CASSPSKARGTEAFF
once,TRBV5-1,TRBD1,TRBJ2-5,TGCGCCAGCAGCTTCTCAGGGACAGACGAGACCCAGTACTTC,CASSFSGTDETQYF
-,TRBV18,-,TRBJ1-1,TGTGCCAGCTCACCACCGGGCAGGGGAACTGAAGCTTTCTTT,CASSPPGRGTEAFF
-,TRBV27,TRBD2,TRBJ2-1,TGTGCCAGCAGTGCGGGGACTAGCGGGGCATACAATGAGCAGTTCTTC,CASSAGTSGAYNEQFF
-,TRBV7-6,-,TRBJ2-1,TGTGCCAGCAGCAAAGGACACGGATCCTACAATGAGCAGTTCTTC,CASSKGHGSYNEQFF
-,TRBV27,-,TRBJ2-7,TGTGCCAGCAGGGACGGACTCGAATCCTTTTACGAGCAGTACTTC,CASRDGLESFYEQYF
-,TRBV5-6,-,TRBJ2-2,TGTGCCAGCTTCGGACAGATTTCAACCGGGGAGCTGTTTTTT,CASFGQISTGELFF
-,TRBV4-1,TRBD2,TRBJ2-3,TGCGCCAGCAGCCAAGGGACTAGCGGGACTAGCACAGATACGCAGTATTTT,CASSQGTSGTSTDTQYF
-,TRBV11-2,TRBD1,TRBJ1-2,TGTGCCAGCAGCTTAGGGGACAGGGGTCCCTACACCTTC,CASSLGDRGPYTF
few,TRBV5-1,-,TRBJ1-3,TGCGCCAGCAGGGACAGCTCTGGAAACACCATATATTTT,CASRDSSGNTIYF
once,TRBV19,-,TRBJ1-1,TGTGCCAGTAGTAAGGACAGCCGAATTGGTAGCACTGAAGCTTTCTTT,CASSKDSRIGSTEAFF
-,TRBV28,TRBD1,TRBJ2-7,TGTGCCAGCAGTTTTCATCTAGACAGGGGCGCCTACGAGCAGTACTTC,CASSFHLDRGAYEQYF
-,TRBV6-5,-,TRBJ1-5,TGTGCCAGCAAGGTGTTAGGGGCCAATCAGCCCCAGCATTTT,CASKVLGANQPQHF
-,TRBV6-4,TRBD2,TRBJ2-2,TGTGCCAGCAGTGACTCTGGCGGGAGGTACACCGGGGAGCTGTTTTTT,CASSDSGGRYTGELFF
-,TRBV13,-,TRBJ2-1,TGTGCCAGCAGCTTAGCGGGTAAATACAATGAGCAGTTCTTC,CASSLAGKYNEQFF
-,TRBV7-9,-,TRBJ1-5,TGTGCCAGCAGCTTAAAGGGAGGAGATGGCAATCAGCCCCAGCATTTT,CASSLKGGDGNQPQHF
once,TRBV21-1,-,TRBJ1-5,TGTGCCAGCAGCAAAGAGGGGCAGGGAAATGCCTTTAGCAATCAGCCCCAGCATTTT,CASSKEGQGNAFSNQPQHF
once,TRBV29-1,-,TRBJ1-3,TGCAGCGTTGCTCACTCCTCTGGAAACACCATATATTTT,CSVAHSSGNTIYF
-,TRBV19,TRBD1,TRBJ1-6,TGTGCCAGTTCCGACAGGGGTGATTCACCCCTCCACTTT,CASSDRGDSPLHF
-,TRBV9,-,TRBJ1-3,TGTGCCAGCAGCGCCACAGGGAGCTCTGGAAACACCATATATTTT,CASSATGSSGNTIYF
-,TRBV4-2,TRBD1,TRBJ1-2,TGTGCCAGCAGCCAAGATGTCCAGGGGGATAACTATGGCTACACCTTC,CASSQDVQGDNYGYTF
-,TRBV19,-,TRBJ1-2,TGTGCCAGTAGGGTACATAATGCGGGGTATGGCTACACCTTC,CASRVHNAGYGYTF
-,TRBV2,TRBD1,TRBJ2-7,TGTGCCAGTTACCGGGACAGTTCCTACGAGCAGTACTTC,CASYRDSSYEQYF
once,TRBV28,TRBD1,TRBJ2-1,TGTGCCAGCAGGCGGGGTGGACAGGGGGCGATATCCTACAATGAGCAGTTCTTC,CASRRGGQGAISYNEQFF